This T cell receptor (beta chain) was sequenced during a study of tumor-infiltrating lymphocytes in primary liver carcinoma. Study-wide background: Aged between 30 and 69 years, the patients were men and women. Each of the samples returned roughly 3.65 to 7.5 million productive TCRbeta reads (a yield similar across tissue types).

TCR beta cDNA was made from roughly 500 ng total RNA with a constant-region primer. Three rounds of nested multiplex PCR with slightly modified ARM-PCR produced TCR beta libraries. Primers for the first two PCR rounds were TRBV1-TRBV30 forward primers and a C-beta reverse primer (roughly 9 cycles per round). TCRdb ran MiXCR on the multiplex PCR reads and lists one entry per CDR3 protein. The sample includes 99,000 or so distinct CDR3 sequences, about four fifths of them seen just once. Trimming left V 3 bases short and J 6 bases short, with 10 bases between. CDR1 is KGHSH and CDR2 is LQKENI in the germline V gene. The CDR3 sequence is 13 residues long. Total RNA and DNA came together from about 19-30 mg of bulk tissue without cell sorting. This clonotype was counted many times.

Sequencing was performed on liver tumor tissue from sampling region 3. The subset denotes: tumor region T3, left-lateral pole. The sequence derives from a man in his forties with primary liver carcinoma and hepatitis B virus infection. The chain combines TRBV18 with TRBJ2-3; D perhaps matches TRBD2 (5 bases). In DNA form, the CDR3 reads TGTGCCAGCTCACCCATAGCGTTGGATACGCAGTATTTT. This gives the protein CASSPIALDTQYF.